These 9 T cell receptor beta chains share one sample of origin, sequenced in a study of T-cell reconstitution after alpha-beta-depleted transplantation in children (dated by TCRdb to 2016 to 2017). According to the study, the label for this sample's treatment or condition signals: allogeneic hematopoietic cell transplantation with graft depleted of TCRalphabeta T cells and CD19 B cells. To prepare the library, PCR was applied. The sequencing machine was an Illumina HiSeq 2500. TCR libraries were prepared with molecular barcoding, using unique molecular identifiers to normalize TCRbeta repertoire quantification. TCRdb took the public reads, trimmed them with fastp at Q25, ran MiXCR for clone calling and kept in-frame beta chains. Every distinct CDR3 protein forms one entry, paired with its most common genes and DNA. Here the sample has a few hundred thousand distinct CDR3 sequences; about a quarter occur a single time. The ten largest make up under 45% of the sample.

Source: PBMCs, taken before TCRalphabeta/CD19-depleted stem cell transplant. The receptors originated from a boy under three years old with Wiskott-Aldrich syndrome, due to receive a stem cell transplant.

The rearrangement links TRBV12-3 or TRBV12-4 to TRBJ2-1, with D possibly TRBD1 on 6 matching bases. The CDR3 sequence is 15 residues long. V was clipped by 3 bases and J by 2 bases, with 11 bases between them. CDR3 amino acids: CASSFPRGTYNEQFF. The CDR3, as DNA: TGTGCCAGCAGTTTCCCCAGGGGTACCTACAATGAGCAGTTCTTC.

This clonotype was observed a few times. CDR3 in DNA: TGCAGCGTGGCGACCGGGGGCTACGAGCAGTACTTC. Encoded protein: CSVATGGYEQYF. V gene TRBV29-1 combines with J gene TRBJ2-7; the D gene is possibly TRBD2 (6 bases). This CDR3 spans 12 amino acids. Germline V gene sequence: CDR1 SQVTM, CDR2 ANQGSEA. The V end was cut by 6 bases, the J end by 3 bases, with 12 bases between.

This chain's CDR3 is CASSYRGATYGYTF. The CDR3 DNA follows: TGTGCCAGCAGTTACAGGGGTGCTACCTATGGCTACACCTTC. V is TRBV12-3 or TRBV12-4 and J is TRBJ1-2; 7 bases are shared with TRBD1. This CDR3 is 14 amino acids long. Trimming cost V 4 bases and J 4 bases; bases outside gene matches: 6.

This clonotype was seen more than once but under ten times. V gene TRBV2 combines with J gene TRBJ2-3; D may be TRBD2 (6 bases). Trimming took off 6 bases at V and 3 bases at J, with 16 bases between the two ends. This CDR3 is built from 15 residues. From germline, CDR1 is SNHLY and CDR2 FYNNEI. The CDR3 loop is CASRMTRAGTDTQYF. CDR3 DNA sequence: TGTGCCAGCAGGATGACTAGGGCGGGAACAGATACGCAGTATTTT.

This clonotype was observed a few times. V gene TRBV12-3 or TRBV12-4 combines with J gene TRBJ2-2; either TRBD1 or TRBD2 may fit D (5 bases each). This CDR3 contains 16 residues. V lost 5 bases and J lost 4, with 17 bases in between. The DNA of the CDR3 is TGTGCCAGCAGTCCGCTGGGGACCCCCACCACCGGGGAGCTGTTTTTT. This gives the protein CASSPLGTPTTGELFF.

This clonotype was found a few times. The chain recombines TRBV21-1 with TRBJ2-5; the table's D call TRBD2 went unverified against the DNA. TRBV21-1 represents a pseudogene. The CDR3 consists of 14 residues. In DNA form, the CDR3 reads TGTGCCAGCAGCCGAAAGGGGCCCGAAGAGACCCAGTACTTC. Translation: CASSRKGPEETQYF.

The rearrangement links TRBV5-1 to TRBJ2-1, with 11 bases that match TRBD2. CDR3 length: 18 amino acids. Germline CDR1 and CDR2: SGHRS and YFSETQ. Trimming cost V 2 bases and J 5 bases; bases outside gene matches: 12. CDR3 nucleotide sequence: TGCGCCAGCAGCTTCCCCATACATGGACTAGCGGGCGACAATGAGCAGTTCTTC. Protein: CASSFPIHGLAGDNEQFF.

V gene TRBV5-6 combines with J gene TRBJ1-4; maybe TRBD1 (6 bases). Germline-derived CDR1 and CDR2 are SGHDT and YYEEEE. The CDR3 runs 15 residues. Trimming pared 1 base from V and 3 bases from J, leaving 10 bases between. The CDR3 DNA sequence: TGTGCCAGCAGCTTGACAGGGTTGGCTAATGAAAAACTGTTTTTT. Translation: CASSLTGLANEKLFF.

This clonotype came up a few times. The chain uses TRBV10-3 and TRBJ2-5, with 8 bases identical to TRBD1. V was pared by 11 bases and J by 6 bases, with 11 bases of the junction left unmatched. The germline V gene encodes CDR1 ENHRY and CDR2 SYGVKD. The length of the CDR3 is 13 residues. CDR3 DNA sequence: TGTGCCGTCCGACAGGGGATTGTAAAGACCCAGTACTTC. Its translation: CAVRQGIVKTQYF.